This section outlines one T cell receptor (beta chain) sequence together with its context. The protocol was immunoSEQ multiplex PCR, while the TCRdb copy is restricted to in-frame clones and leaves out a portion. The data show 35,000 to 45,000 clones, more than 70% seen once. This sample is drawn from a study of T cell changes during pregnancy in multiple sclerosis. Germline values: CDR1 SGHKS, CDR2 YYEKEE (reference sequence). The ends lost 2 bases at V and 2 bases at J; junction bases unmatched: 2. There are 15 residues in the CDR3. The V call is TRBV5-5, the J call TRBJ2-3, with 10 positions matching TRBD2. The starting material was CD8+ T cells from peripheral blood mononuclear cells, obtained in the first trimester of pregnancy. This TCR was sampled from a female donor with multiple sclerosis, enrolled in a pregnancy study. CDR3 sequence (DNA): TGTGCCAGCAGCTTTAGCGGGGGGCACACAGATACGCAGTATTTT. Protein product: CASSFSGGHTDTQYF.